This T cell receptor (beta chain) appears in the sequencing data of a study of T-cell reconstitution after alpha-beta-depleted transplantation in children. This clonotype was seen ten or more times. For TCRbeta, the library was prepared with unique molecular identifiers. Via MiXCR, TCRdb re-called the PCR reads, giving one row per CDR3 protein. The repertoire holds roughly 300,000 distinct CDR3 sequences, with approximately 9.6% as singletons. The source is a human donor who donated a stem cell graft to a child with SCID. Sample: PBMCs from the stem cell graft donor, taken from the stem cell graft.

The CDR3 DNA sequence: TGTGCCAGCAGCTTAAGGTGGGGGGAGAATGAGCAGTTCTTC. Protein: CASSLRWGENEQFF. The rearrangement uses TRBV7-3 and TRBJ2-1; TRBD2 might be the D (6 bases). CDR1 is SGHTA, CDR2 FQGTGA, per germline. V lost 1 base and J lost 7, with 11 bases in between. This CDR3 comprises 14 residues.